This T cell receptor beta chain emerged from a study of T cells in Graves' hyperthyroidism and ophthalmopathy. Findings and caveats of the study: Blood also carried most thyroid clonotypes expanded above 0.001. Model output signaled ophthalmopathy a median around 6.9 months ahead of onset.

RNA transcripts yielded amplified TCR beta CDR3 regions. Initially, a first-round RT-PCR of the TCR CDR3 employed the HTBI primer set. TCRdb itself ran the multiplex PCR reads through MiXCR, one entry per CDR3 protein. The table has fewer than 650,000 distinct CDR3 sequences, 14% to 15% seen once. Patients affected by ophthalmopathy presented a Clinical Activity Score of at least 3, a NOSPECS grade of at least 4, and disease duration below 3 months. Patients were excluded for uncontrolled infection, other autoimmune disease, pregnancy or lactation. The CDR3 consists of 17 residues. V was cut by 3 bases and J by 2 bases, with 18 bases left in between. CDR1 is SGHRS, CDR2 YFSETQ, per germline. Comment on this clonotype: The antigen is not known.

The chain carries TRBV5-1 and TRBJ1-3; D is unclear. Sequenced input: blood. The receptor was isolated from a woman aged 40 to 49 with Graves' ophthalmopathy. The CDR3 protein is CASSSDSLEVAGNTIYF. DNA for the CDR3: TGCGCCAGCAGCTCGGACTCGCTGGAAGTGGCTGGAAACACCATATATTTT.